This TCR beta chain is from a study of T cell changes during pregnancy in multiple sclerosis. Libraries were prepared by immunoSEQ multiplex PCR; TCRdb keeps only in-frame clonotypes and omits some of them. The table records over 65,000 clones, roughly 89% of them present only once. The J segment lost 9 bases and the V segment lost 6 bases, leaving 5 bases of the junction unmatched. The CDR3 is 12 amino acids. Germline V gene data show CDR1 as SNHLY and CDR2 as FYNNEI. The clonotype originates from a female donor with multiple sclerosis, enrolled in a pregnancy study. This chain joins TRBV2 and TRBJ2-4; 7 bases map to TRBD1. Sequenced here: peripheral blood, sampled in the second trimester of pregnancy. Written as DNA, the CDR3 is TGTGCCAGCAGCGGGACAGACCCCATTCAGTACTTC. Amino acid sequence: CASSGTDPIQYF.